The 19 T cell receptor beta chains in this list originate from one sample, sequenced in a study of shared clonotypes between healthy human individuals. The method was immunoSEQ multiplex PCR; TCRdb's version includes in-frame clones alone and lacks a portion of them. The table includes hundreds of thousands of clones, around 72% detected once. The sequencing input was memory CD4+ T cells sorted from blood. As for subset: CD45RA-negative fraction. These receptors came from a woman in her 30s in good health.

The rearrangement links TRBV28 to TRBJ2-5; possibly TRBD1 for D (8 bases). The CDR3 spans 15 residues. Germline CDR1 MDHEN, CDR2 SYDVKM. V lost 6 bases to trimming and J lost 4 bases, with 18 bases between them. The CDR3 nucleotides are TGTGCCAGCAGACAGGGGGGGAGGGAGCGAGAGACCCAGTACTTC. This translates into CASRQGGRERETQYF. The whole variable domain, filled in from reference TRBV28 and TRBJ2-5, reads DVKVTQSSRYLVKRTGEKVFLECVQDMDHENMFWYRQDPGLGLRLIYFSYDVKMKEKGDIPEGYSVSREKKERFSLILESASTNQTSMYLCASRQGGRERETQYFGPGTRLLVL.

The chain recombines TRBV28 with TRBJ1-4; no firm D call. V was clipped by 4 bases and J by 9 bases, with 18 bases between them. This CDR3 comprises 15 residues. Germline lookup yields CDR1 MDHEN and CDR2 SYDVKM. CDR3 loop: CASSSSGSVMKKLFF. CDR3 bases: TGTGCCAGCAGTTCCTCCGGGTCGGTTATGAAAAAACTGTTTTTT.

Points on this clone: Other DNA sequences in this sample translate to the same CDR3. The chain employs TRBV19 and TRBJ2-2, with 13 nucleotides matching TRBD2. The length of the CDR3 is 17 residues. V lost 6 bases, J lost 3 bases, and 7 bases stayed unmatched. Germline loops: CDR1 LNHDA, CDR2 SQIVND (reference sequence). The CDR3 DNA sequence: TGTGCCAGTAGCCGGACTAGCGGGAGCGCGGACACCGGGGAGCTGTTTTTT. It specifies CASSRTSGSADTGELFF.

This rearrangement joins TRBV5-1 to TRBJ1-5, with 8 bases identical to TRBD1. CDR1 and CDR2 from the germline V gene are SGHRS and YFSETQ. The CDR3 covers 15 residues. V trimming: 0 bases; J trimming: 6 bases; junction bases outside the gene matches: 5. The CDR3 region has the DNA TGCGCCAGCAGCTTGGAGGGACAGGACGGTCAGCCCCAGCATTTT. It yields the protein CASSLEGQDGQPQHF. The complete variable domain, with remaining parts taken from reference TRBV5-1 and TRBJ1-5, reads KAGVTQTPRYLIKTRGQQVTLSCSPISGHRSVSWYQQTPGQGLQFLFEYFSETQRNKGNFPGRFSGRQFSNSRSEMNVSTLELGDSALYLCASSLEGQDGQPQHFGDGTRLSIL.

This clone appeared a few times. The rearrangement links TRBV5-1 to TRBJ2-1; D may be TRBD2 (5 bases). The CDR3 has 15 residues. Trimming stripped 4 bases from V and 3 bases from J, with 14 bases between. Germline V gene data show CDR1 as SGHRS and CDR2 as YFSETQ. CDR3 sequence (DNA): TGCGCCAGCAGCAAAGCGGATGCCCTCTACAATGAGCAGTTCTTC. Its translation is CASSKADALYNEQFF.

Turning to this clone: The sample contains more than one DNA sequence encoding this CDR3. V is TRBV5-1 and J is TRBJ2-3; D ambiguous. The CDR3 length is 14 residues. V was pared by 2 bases and J by 0 bases, with 7 bases between. From germline, CDR1 is SGHRS and CDR2 YFSETQ. As DNA, the CDR3 is TGCGCCAGCAGCTTACGATATAGCACAGATACGCAGTATTTT. This translates into CASSLRYSTDTQYF.

V gene TRBV4-1 combines with J gene TRBJ1-2; weak D call: TRBD1 (5 bases). Germline V gene data show CDR1 as MGHRA and CDR2 as YSYEKL. V was trimmed by 5 bases and J by 2 bases, leaving 9 bases between them. The CDR3 extends over 13 amino acids. The CDR3 reads CASSWDGNYGYTF. For the CDR3, the DNA is TGCGCCAGCAGCTGGGACGGCAACTATGGCTACACCTTC.

The V and J genes are TRBV6-6 and TRBJ2-3; 12 nucleotides line up with TRBD2. The V gene end was trimmed by 4 bases and the J gene end by 7 bases; junction bases not matched to a gene: 6. Germline V gives CDR1 MNHNY, CDR2 SVGAGI (reference sequence). This CDR3 has 15 amino acids. The CDR3 nucleotides are TGTGCCAGCAGTTCCTCTAGCGGGAGGGCCAATACGCAGTATTTT. This translates into CASSSSSGRANTQYF.

This rearrangement joins TRBV2 to TRBJ2-4; 8 nucleotides line up with TRBD2. In germline, CDR1 is SNHLY, CDR2 FYNNEI. The CDR3 has 15 residues. The junction had 6 bases not matched to a gene; V was cut back by 4 bases and J by 4 bases. Here the CDR3 reads CASSAFTSGKNIQYF. The CDR3 bases are TGTGCCAGCAGTGCTTTTACTAGCGGTAAAAACATTCAGTACTTC.

The gene calls are TRBV28 and TRBJ2-7; 9 bases are a match to TRBD1. The V gene end was trimmed by 4 bases and the J gene end by 6 bases; junction bases not matched to a gene: 13. Germline loops: CDR1 MDHEN, CDR2 SYDVKM. This CDR3 comprises 16 residues. The CDR3 region is CASSSPVGQGMGEQYF. Here the CDR3 DNA reads TGTGCCAGCAGTTCCCCCGTTGGACAGGGGATGGGCGAGCAGTACTTC.

The chain has TRBV7-3 and TRBJ2-1; D may be TRBD2 (6 bases). The V gene's germline CDR1 is SGHTA and CDR2 FQGTGA. CDR3 size: 14 residues. The V end lost 5 bases, the J end lost 11 bases, and 19 bases lay between the germline ends. This chain's CDR3 is CASSLPGLPHKQFF. The CDR3 DNA sequence: TGTGCCAGCAGCCTACCGGGACTTCCTCATAAGCAGTTCTTC.

The V gene is TRBV5-1, the J gene TRBJ2-1, with D hard to call. The germline V gene has CDR1 SGHRS and CDR2 YFSETQ. Trimming shortened V by 4 bases and J by 6 bases, and 17 bases separated the two germline ends. The CDR3 is 15 amino acids. CDR3 loop: CASSPGSGWSNEQFF. The CDR3 bases are TGCGCCAGCAGCCCTGGCTCAGGCTGGTCCAATGAGCAGTTCTTC.

The chain links TRBV28 to TRBJ1-1, with D unclear. Per germline, CDR1 MDHEN and CDR2 SYDVKM. CDR3 length: 11 residues. V was shortened by 6 bases and J by 5 bases, with 7 bases between the two germline ends. CDR3 sequence reads: CASSSRTEAFF. The CDR3 DNA sequence: TGTGCCAGCAGCTCACGGACTGAAGCTTTCTTT.

J is TRBJ1-4 and V is TRBV7-9, with 10 bases identical to TRBD1. The CDR3 covers 15 residues. Losses at the gene ends were 5 bases for V and 8 bases for J; bases not matched to a gene: 8. CDR1 is SEHNR and CDR2 is FQNEAQ in the germline V gene (reference sequence). The CDR3 nucleotides read TGTGCCAGCAGCGCCCGACAGGGGGCCGTGGAAAAACTGTTTTTT. Amino acids: CASSARQGAVEKLFF.

The rearrangement links TRBV5-5 to TRBJ1-2; D possibly corresponds to TRBD1 (5 bases). The V gene lost 4 bases and the J gene lost 2 bases, with 12 bases spanning the gap. In germline, CDR1 is SGHKS, CDR2 YYEKEE (reference sequence). The CDR3 is 14 residues long. In nucleotides, the CDR3 is TGTGCCAGCAGCCTCGGTTGGGGGAACTATGGCTACACCTTC. Protein: CASSLGWGNYGYTF.

The V and J genes are TRBV5-1 and TRBJ1-5, with unresolved D. CDR1 and CDR2 from the germline V gene are SGHRS and YFSETQ. V was cut by 2 bases and J by 3 bases, with 6 bases left in between. This CDR3 contains 13 residues. CDR3 amino acids: CASSFGPNQPQHF. CDR3 bases: TGCGCCAGCAGCTTTGGTCCCAATCAGCCCCAGCATTTT.

A few counts support this clone. V and J are TRBV7-9 and TRBJ1-2; a weak D match, TRBD1 (6 bases). Germline V gene sequence: CDR1 SEHNR, CDR2 FQNEAQ (reference sequence). The V end was cut by 5 bases, the J end by 4 bases, with 8 bases between. There are 12 residues in the CDR3. The DNA for the CDR3 is TGTGCCAGCAGCGAGGACAGCTATGGCTACACCTTC. Translated: CASSEDSYGYTF. The complete variable domain, with remaining parts taken from reference TRBV7-9 and TRBJ1-2, reads DTGVSQNPRHKITKRGQNVTFRCDPISEHNRLYWYRQTLGQGPEFLTYFQNEAQLEKSRLLSDRFSAERPKGSFSTLEIQRTEQGDSAMYLCASSEDSYGYTFGSGTRLTVV.

The J gene is TRBJ2-6, the V gene TRBV2; 9 nucleotides match TRBD1. The CDR3 is 16 amino acids. Unmatched junction bases numbered 1, after V lost 2 bases and J lost 2 bases. The germline CDR1 and CDR2 sequences are SNHLY and FYNNEI. The CDR3 spells CASSERDRAGANVLTF. The DNA of the CDR3 is TGTGCCAGCAGTGAAAGGGACAGGGCTGGGGCCAACGTCCTGACTTTC.

V is TRBV7-7 and J is TRBJ2-5, with 16 positions matching TRBD2. CDR1 is SSHAT, CDR2 FNYEAQ, per germline (reference sequence). Unmatched junction bases numbered 1, after V lost 6 bases and J lost 9 bases. There are 13 residues in the CDR3. This CDR3 is CASSGTSGRAQYF. The CDR3 DNA is TGTGCCAGCAGTGGGACTAGCGGGAGGGCCCAGTACTTC.